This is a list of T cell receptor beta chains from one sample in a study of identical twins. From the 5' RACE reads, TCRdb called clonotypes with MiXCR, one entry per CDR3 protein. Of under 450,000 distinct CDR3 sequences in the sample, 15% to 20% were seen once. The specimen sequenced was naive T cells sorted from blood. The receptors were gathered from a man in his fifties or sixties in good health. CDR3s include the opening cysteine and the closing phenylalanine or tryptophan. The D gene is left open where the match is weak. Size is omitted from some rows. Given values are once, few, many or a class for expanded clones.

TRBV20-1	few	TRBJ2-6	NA	TGCAGTGCTAGCCGGGGGTACGGGGCCAACGTCCTGACTTTC	CSASRGYGANVLTF
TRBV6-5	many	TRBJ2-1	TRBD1	TGTGCCAGCAGTTACGGGATTCCGGGACAGGGTTACAATGAGCAGTTCTTC	CASSYGIPGQGYNEQFF
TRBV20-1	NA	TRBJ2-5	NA	TGCAGTCCGAGCAGGGGAGAGACCCAGTACTTC	CSPSRGETQYF
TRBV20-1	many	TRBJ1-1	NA	TGCAGTGCTAGAGATATGAGGGAAGGGAGTGAAGCTTTCTTT	CSARDMREGSEAFF
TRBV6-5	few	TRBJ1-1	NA	TGTGCCAGCAGTTACTCGAGGGTCCCCATGAACACTGAAGCTTTCTTT	CASSYSRVPMNTEAFF
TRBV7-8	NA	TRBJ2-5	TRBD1	TGTGCCAGCAGCTTAGGGACAGGGGAGTTAGAGACCCAGTACTTC	CASSLGTGELETQYF
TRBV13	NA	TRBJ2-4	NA	TGTGCCAGCAGCCACTCCGACTCAATTCAGTACTTC	CASSHSDSIQYF
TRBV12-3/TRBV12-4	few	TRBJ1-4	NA	TGTGCCAGCAGTCCCGTGGAAGGGGGGGGTGAAAAACTGTTTTTT	CASSPVEGGGEKLFF
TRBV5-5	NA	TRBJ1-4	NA	TGTGCCAGCAGCTCTAACGGGGGGACTAATGAAAAACTGTTTTTT	CASSSNGGTNEKLFF
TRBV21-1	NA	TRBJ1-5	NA	TGTGCCAGCAGCAAAGCGCTACAGGGGGAAAGGGGTAGCAATCAGCCCCAGCATTTT	CASSKALQGERGSNQPQHF
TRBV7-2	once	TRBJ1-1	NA	TGTGCCAGCAGCCCCCCCCGGGGGACTAACATGAACACTGAAGCTTTCTTT	CASSPPRGTNMNTEAFF
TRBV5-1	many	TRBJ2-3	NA	TGCGCCAGCAGAAGATATTTGGGGGCTAGCACAGATACGCAGTATTTT	CASRRYLGASTDTQYF
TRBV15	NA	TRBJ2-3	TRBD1	TGTGCCACCAGCACGAACAGGGGGCCAGATACGCAGTATTTT	CATSTNRGPDTQYF
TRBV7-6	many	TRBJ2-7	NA	TGTGCCAGCAGCCTAGGGCAGGGTCTCTTCTACGAGCAGTACTTC	CASSLGQGLFYEQYF
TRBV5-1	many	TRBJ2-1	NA	TGCGCCAGCGGGCCTTCCTTGGATGAGCAGTTCTTC	CASGPSLDEQFF
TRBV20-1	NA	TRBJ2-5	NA	TGCAGTGCTAATACCGGGCAGGGGGAGACCCAGTACTTC	CSANTGQGETQYF
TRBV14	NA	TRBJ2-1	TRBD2	TGTGCCAGCAGCCCACGTGGGGCGGGAGCGGGTGAGCAGTTCTTC	CASSPRGAGAGEQFF
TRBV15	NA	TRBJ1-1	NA	TGTGCCACCAGCAGAGTGAGGGGGGTCGGGGGCAGTTTGAACACTGAAGCTTTCTTT	CATSRVRGVGGSLNTEAFF
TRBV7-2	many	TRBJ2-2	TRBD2	TGTGCCAGCAGCTTAGTGCCTAGCGGGGGATCCGGGGAGCTGTTTTTT	CASSLVPSGGSGELFF
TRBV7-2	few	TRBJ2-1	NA	TGTGCCAGCAGCTTAGAATTGGGTAAACAGTTCTTC	CASSLELGKQFF